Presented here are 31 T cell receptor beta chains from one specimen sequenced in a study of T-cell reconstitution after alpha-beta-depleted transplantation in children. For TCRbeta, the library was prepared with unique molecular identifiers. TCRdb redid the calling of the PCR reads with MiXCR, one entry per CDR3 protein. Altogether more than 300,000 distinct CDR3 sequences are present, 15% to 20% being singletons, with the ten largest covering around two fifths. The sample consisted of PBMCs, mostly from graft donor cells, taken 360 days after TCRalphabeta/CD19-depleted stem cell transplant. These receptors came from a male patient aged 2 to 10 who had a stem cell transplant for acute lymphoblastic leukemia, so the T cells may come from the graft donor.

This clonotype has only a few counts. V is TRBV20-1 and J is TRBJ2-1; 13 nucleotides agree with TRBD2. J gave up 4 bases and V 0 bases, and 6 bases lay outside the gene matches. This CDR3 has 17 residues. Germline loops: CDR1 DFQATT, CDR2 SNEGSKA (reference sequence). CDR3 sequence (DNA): TGCAGTGCTAGAGATGCGGGACTAGCGGGGACTTACAATGAGCAGTTCTTC. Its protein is CSARDAGLAGTYNEQFF.

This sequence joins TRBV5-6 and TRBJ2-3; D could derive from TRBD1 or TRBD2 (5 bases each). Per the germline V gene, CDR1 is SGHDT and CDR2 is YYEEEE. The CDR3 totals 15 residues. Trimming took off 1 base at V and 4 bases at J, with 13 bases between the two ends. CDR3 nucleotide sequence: TGTGCCAGCAGCTTGACCCACCGAGGGGCAGATACGCAGTATTTT. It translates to CASSLTHRGADTQYF.

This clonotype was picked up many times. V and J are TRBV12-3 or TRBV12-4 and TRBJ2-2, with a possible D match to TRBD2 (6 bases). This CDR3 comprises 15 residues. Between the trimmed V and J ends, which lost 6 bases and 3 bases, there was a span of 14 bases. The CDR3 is CASSRGLAYTGELFF. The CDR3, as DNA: TGTGCCAGCAGCCGAGGGCTAGCGTACACCGGGGAGCTGTTTTTT.

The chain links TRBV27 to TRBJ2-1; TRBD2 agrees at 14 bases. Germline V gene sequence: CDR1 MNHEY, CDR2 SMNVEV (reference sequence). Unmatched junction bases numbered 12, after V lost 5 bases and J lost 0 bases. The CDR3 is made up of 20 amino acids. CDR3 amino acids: CASSGLTGTSGSYSYNEQFF. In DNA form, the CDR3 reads TGTGCCAGCAGTGGCTTAACCGGGACTAGCGGGAGTTACTCCTACAATGAGCAGTTCTTC.

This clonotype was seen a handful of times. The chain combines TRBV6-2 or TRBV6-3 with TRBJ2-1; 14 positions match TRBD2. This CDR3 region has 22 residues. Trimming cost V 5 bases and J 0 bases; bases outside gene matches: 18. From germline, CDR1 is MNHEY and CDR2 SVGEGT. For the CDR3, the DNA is TGTGCCAGCAGTAGCGGGGAGTGGGGACTAGCGGGAGCCCTCCTCTCCTACAATGAGCAGTTCTTC. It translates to CASSSGEWGLAGALLSYNEQFF.

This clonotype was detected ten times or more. CDR3 sequence (DNA): TGCAGCGTCCCGGGTCGAGGGCCATATGGTGGCTACACCTTC. Its protein is CSVPGRGPYGGYTF. The chain employs TRBV29-1 and TRBJ1-2; D not resolved. The CDR3 sequence is 14 residues long. Germline V CDR1 and CDR2: SQVTM, ANQGSEA. The V and J ends lost 6 bases and 7 bases respectively, with 21 bases between them.

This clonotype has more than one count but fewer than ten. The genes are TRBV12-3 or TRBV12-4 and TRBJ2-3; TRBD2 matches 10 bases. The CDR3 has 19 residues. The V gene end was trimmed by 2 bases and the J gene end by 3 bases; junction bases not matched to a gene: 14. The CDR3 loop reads CASSLRTSGFRGGTDTQYF. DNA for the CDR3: TGTGCCAGCAGTTTAAGGACTAGCGGATTCAGAGGGGGGACAGATACGCAGTATTTT.

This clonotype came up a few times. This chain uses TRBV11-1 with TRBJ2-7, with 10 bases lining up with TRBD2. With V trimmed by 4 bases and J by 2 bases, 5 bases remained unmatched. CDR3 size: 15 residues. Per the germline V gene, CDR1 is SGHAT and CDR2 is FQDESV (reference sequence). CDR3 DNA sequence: TGTGCCAGCAGCTCTCCGAGCGGGAGGGCCTACGAGCAGTACTTC. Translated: CASSSPSGRAYEQYF.

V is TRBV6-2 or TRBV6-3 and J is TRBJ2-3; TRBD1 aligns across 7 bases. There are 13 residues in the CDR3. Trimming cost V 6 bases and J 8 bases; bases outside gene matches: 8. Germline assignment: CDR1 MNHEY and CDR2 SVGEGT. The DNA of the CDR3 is TGTGCCAGCAGCGGACAGGCTCGGGGTACGCAGTATTTT. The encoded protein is CASSGQARGTQYF.

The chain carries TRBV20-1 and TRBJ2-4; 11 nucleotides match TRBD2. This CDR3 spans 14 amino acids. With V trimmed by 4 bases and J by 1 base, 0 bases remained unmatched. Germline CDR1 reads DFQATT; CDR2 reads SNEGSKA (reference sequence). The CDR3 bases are TGCAGTGCTATAGCGGGAGGGGCCAAAAACATTCAGTACTTC. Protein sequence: CSAIAGGAKNIQYF.

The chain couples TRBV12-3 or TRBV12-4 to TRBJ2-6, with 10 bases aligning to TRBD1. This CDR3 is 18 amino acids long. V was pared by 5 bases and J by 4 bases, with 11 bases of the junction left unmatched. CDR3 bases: TGTGCCAGCAGTCCGCTCGGACAGGGGGTGACAGGGGCCAACGTCCTGACTTTC. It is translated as CASSPLGQGVTGANVLTF.

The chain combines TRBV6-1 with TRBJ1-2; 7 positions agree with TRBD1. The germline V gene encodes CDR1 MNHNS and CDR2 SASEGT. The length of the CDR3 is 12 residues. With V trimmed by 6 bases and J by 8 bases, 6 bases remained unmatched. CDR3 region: CASRRQGFGYTF. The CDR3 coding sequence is TGTGCCAGCAGGCGACAGGGATTCGGCTACACCTTC.

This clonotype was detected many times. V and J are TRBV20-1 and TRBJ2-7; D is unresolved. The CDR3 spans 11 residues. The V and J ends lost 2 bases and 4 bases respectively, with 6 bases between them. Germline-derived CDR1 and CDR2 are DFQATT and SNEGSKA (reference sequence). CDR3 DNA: TGCAGTGCTAGATCGGGTTACGAGCAGTACTTC. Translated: CSARSGYEQYF.

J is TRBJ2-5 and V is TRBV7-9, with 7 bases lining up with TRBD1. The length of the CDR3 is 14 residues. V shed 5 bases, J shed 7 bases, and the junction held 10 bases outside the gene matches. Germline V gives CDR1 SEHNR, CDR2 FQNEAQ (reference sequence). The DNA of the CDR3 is TGTGCCAGCAGCAGAAGAGGACAGGCTGGGACCCAGTACTTC. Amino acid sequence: CASSRRGQAGTQYF.

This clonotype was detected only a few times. The CDR3 nucleotides read TGTGCCAGCAGCCCTCAACAGGGACAGGGACAATACGAGCAGTACTTC. It is translated as CASSPQQGQGQYEQYF. The chain links TRBV7-9 to TRBJ2-7; 9 bases agree with TRBD1. CDR3 length: 16 residues. From germline, CDR1 is SEHNR and CDR2 FQNEAQ (reference sequence). Unmatched junction bases numbered 12, after V lost 5 bases and J lost 4 bases.

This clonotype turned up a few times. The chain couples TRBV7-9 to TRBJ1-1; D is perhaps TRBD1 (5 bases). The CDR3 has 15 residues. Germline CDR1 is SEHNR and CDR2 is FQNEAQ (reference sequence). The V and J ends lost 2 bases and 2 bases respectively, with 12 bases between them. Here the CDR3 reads CASSLIQGGNTEAFF. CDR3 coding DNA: TGTGCCAGCAGCTTAATCCAGGGAGGAAACACTGAAGCTTTCTTT. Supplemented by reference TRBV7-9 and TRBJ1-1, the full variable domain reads DTGVSQNPRHKITKRGQNVTFRCDPISEHNRLYWYRQTLGQGPEFLTYFQNEAQLEKSRLLSDRFSAERPKGSFSTLEIQRTEQGDSAMYLCASSLIQGGNTEAFFGQGTRLTVV.

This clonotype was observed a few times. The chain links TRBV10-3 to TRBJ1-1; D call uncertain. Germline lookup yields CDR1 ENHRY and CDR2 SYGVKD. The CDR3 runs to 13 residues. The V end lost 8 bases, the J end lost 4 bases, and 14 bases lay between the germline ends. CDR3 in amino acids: CAIALEAGTEAFF. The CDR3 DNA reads TGTGCCATCGCGTTGGAGGCGGGCACTGAAGCTTTCTTT.

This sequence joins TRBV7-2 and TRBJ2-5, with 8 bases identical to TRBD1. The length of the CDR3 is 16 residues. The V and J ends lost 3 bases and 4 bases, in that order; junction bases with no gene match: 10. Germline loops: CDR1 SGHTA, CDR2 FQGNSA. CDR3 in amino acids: CASSFRTGKAGETQYF. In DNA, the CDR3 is TGTGCCAGCAGCTTCCGGACAGGGAAAGCGGGAGAGACCCAGTACTTC.

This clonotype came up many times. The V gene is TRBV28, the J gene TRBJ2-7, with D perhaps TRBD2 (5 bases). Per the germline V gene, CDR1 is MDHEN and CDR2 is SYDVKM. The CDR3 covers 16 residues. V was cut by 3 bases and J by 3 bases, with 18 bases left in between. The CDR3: CASSLECVEGCYEQYF. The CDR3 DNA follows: TGTGCCAGCAGTTTGGAGTGCGTAGAGGGCTGCTACGAGCAGTACTTC.

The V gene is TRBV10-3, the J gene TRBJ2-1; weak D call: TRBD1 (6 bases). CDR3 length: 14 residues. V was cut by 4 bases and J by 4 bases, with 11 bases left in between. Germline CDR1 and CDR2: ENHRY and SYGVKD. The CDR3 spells CAISAHGTYNEQFF. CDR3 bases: TGTGCCATCAGTGCCCACGGGACATACAATGAGCAGTTCTTC.

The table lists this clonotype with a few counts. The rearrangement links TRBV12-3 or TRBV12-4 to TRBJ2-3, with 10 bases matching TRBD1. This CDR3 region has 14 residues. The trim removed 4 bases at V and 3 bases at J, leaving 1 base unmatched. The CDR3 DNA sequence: TGTGCCAGCAGTTGGGGACAGGGGACAGATACGCAGTATTTT. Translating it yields CASSWGQGTDTQYF.

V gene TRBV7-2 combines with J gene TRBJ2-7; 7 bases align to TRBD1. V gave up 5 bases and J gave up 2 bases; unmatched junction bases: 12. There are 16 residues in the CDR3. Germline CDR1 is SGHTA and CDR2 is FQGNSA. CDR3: CASSPSPGQLTYEQYF. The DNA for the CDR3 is TGTGCCAGCAGCCCATCGCCGGGACAGTTGACCTACGAGCAGTACTTC.

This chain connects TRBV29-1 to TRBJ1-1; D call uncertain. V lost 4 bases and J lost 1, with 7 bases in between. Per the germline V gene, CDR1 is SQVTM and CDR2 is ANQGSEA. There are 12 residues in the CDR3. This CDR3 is CSVAFRNTEAFF. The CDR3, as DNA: TGCAGCGTTGCGTTTCGGAACACTGAAGCTTTCTTT. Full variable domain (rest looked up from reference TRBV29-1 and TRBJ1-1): SAVISQKPSRDICQRGTSLTIQCQVDSQVTMMFWYRQQPGQSLTLIATANQGSEATYESGFVIDKFPISRPNLTFSTLTVSNMSPEDSSIYLCSVAFRNTEAFFGQGTRLTVV.

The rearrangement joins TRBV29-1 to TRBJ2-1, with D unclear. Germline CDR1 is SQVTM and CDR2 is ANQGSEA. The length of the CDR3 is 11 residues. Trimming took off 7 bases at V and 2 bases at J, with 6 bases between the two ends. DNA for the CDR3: TGCAGCGGGAGCGCCTACAATGAGCAGTTCTTC. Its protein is CSGSAYNEQFF.

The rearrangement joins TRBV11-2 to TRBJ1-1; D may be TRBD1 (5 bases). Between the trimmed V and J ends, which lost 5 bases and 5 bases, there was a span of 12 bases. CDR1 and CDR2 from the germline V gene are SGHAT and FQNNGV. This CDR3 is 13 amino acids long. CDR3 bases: TGTGCCAGCAGCAGTCAGGGTGGGACTGAAGCTTTCTTT. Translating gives CASSSQGGTEAFF.

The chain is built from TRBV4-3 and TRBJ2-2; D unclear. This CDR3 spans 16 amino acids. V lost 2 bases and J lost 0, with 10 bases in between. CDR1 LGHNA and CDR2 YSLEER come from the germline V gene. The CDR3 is CASSQTPSTNTGELFF. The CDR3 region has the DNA TGCGCCAGCAGCCAAACACCGTCTACGAACACCGGGGAGCTGTTTTTT.

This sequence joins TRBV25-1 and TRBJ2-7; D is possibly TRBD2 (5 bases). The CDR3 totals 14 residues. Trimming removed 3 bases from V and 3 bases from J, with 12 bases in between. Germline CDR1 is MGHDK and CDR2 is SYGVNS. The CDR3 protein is CASSDADWDYEQYF. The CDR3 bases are TGTGCCAGCAGTGATGCGGACTGGGACTACGAGCAGTACTTC.

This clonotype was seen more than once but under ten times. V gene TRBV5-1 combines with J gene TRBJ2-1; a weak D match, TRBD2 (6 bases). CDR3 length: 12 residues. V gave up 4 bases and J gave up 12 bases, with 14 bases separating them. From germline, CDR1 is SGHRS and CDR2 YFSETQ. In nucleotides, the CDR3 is TGCGCCAGCAGCCCCGGGGGACGGTGGCAGTTCTTC. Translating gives CASSPGGRWQFF. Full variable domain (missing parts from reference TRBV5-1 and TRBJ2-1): KAGVTQTPRYLIKTRGQQVTLSCSPISGHRSVSWYQQTPGQGLQFLFEYFSETQRNKGNFPGRFSGRQFSNSRSEMNVSTLELGDSALYLCASSPGGRWQFFGPGTRLTVL.

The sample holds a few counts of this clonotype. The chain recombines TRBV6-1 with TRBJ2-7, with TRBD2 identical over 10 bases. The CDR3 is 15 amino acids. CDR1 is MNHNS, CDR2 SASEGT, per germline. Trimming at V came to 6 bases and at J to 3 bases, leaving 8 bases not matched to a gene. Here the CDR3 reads CASSPGTSAFYEQYF. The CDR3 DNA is TGTGCCAGCAGCCCCGGGACTAGCGCATTCTACGAGCAGTACTTC.

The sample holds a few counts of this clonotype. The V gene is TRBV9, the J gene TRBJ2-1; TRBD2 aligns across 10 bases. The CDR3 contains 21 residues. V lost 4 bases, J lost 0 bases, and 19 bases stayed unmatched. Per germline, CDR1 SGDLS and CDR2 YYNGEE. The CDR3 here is CASSSPSLLAGFLNSYNEQFF. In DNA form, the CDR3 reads TGTGCCAGCAGCTCTCCGAGCCTACTAGCGGGATTCCTTAACTCCTACAATGAGCAGTTCTTC. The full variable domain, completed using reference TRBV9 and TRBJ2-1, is DSGVTQTPKHLITATGQRVTLRCSPRSGDLSVYWYQQSLDQGLQFLIQYYNGEERAKGNILERFSAQQFPDLHSELNLSSLELGDSALYFCASSSPSLLAGFLNSYNEQFFGPGTRLTVL.

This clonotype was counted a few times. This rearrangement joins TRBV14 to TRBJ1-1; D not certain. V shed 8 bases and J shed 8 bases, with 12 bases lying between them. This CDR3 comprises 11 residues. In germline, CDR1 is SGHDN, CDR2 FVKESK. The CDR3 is CASSGRSEAFF. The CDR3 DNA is TGTGCCAGCTCTGGACGGAGCGAAGCTTTCTTT.